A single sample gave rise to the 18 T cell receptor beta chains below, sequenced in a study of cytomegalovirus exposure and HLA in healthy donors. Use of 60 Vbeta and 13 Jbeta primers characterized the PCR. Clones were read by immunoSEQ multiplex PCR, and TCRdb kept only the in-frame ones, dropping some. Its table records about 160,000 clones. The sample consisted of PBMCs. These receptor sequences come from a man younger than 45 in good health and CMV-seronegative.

The CDR3 is CASSLNPQGGSYEQYF. The CDR3 nucleotides are TGCGCCAGCAGCTTGAATCCCCAGGGAGGCTCCTACGAGCAGTACTTC. This chain uses TRBV5-1 with TRBJ2-7; a possible D gene is TRBD2 (6 bases). V gave up 1 base and J gave up 0 bases, with 14 bases separating them. CDR1 is SGHRS and CDR2 is YFSETQ in the germline V gene. The CDR3 is made up of 16 amino acids.

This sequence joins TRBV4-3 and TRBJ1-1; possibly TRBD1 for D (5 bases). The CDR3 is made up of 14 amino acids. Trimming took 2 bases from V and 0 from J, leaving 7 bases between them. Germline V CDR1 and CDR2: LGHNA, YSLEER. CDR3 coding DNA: TGCGCCAGCAGCCAACGGGGGGTGAACACTGAAGCTTTCTTT. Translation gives CASSQRGVNTEAFF.

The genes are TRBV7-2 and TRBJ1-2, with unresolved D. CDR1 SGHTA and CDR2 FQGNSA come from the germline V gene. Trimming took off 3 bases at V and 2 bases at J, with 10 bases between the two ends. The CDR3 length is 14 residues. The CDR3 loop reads CASSFGQTNYGYTF. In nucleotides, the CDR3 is TGTGCCAGCAGCTTTGGGCAGACGAACTATGGCTACACCTTC. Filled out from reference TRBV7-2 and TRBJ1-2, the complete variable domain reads GAGVSQSPSNKVTEKGKDVELRCDPISGHTALYWYRQSLGQGLEFLIYFQGNSAPDKSGLPSDRFSAERTGGSVSTLTIQRTQQEDSAVYLCASSFGQTNYGYTFGSGTRLTVV.

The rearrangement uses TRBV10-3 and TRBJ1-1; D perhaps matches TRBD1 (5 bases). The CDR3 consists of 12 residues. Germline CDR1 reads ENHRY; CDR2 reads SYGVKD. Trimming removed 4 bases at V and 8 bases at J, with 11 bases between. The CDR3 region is CAISVQRGEAFF. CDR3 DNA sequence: TGTGCCATCAGTGTCCAACGGGGGGAAGCTTTCTTT.

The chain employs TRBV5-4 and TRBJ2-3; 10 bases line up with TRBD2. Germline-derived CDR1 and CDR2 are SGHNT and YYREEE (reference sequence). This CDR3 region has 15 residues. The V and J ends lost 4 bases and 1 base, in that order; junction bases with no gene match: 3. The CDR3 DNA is TGTGCCAGCAGCCGCGGACTAGCGGGCACAGATACGCAGTATTTT. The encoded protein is CASSRGLAGTDTQYF.

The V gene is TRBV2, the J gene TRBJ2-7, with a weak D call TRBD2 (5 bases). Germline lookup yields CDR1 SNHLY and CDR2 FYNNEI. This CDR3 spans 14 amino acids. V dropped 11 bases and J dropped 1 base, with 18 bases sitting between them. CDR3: CAVASGELSYEQYF. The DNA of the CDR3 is TGTGCCGTAGCAAGTGGGGAGCTTTCCTACGAGCAGTACTTC.

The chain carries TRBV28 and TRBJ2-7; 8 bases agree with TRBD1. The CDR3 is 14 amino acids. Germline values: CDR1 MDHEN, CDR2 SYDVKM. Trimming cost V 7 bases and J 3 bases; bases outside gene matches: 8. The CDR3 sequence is CASTQQGEFYEQYF. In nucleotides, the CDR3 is TGTGCCAGCACCCAACAGGGGGAATTCTACGAGCAGTACTTC.

The chain's CDR3 is CASRPQGSYGYTF. In nucleotides, the CDR3 is TGTGCCAGCAGACCACAGGGGTCCTATGGCTACACCTTC. The chain recombines TRBV7-8 with TRBJ1-2, with TRBD1 identical over 7 bases. After removal of 6 bases from V and 4 bases from J, the junction contained 5 bases not matched to a gene. Germline V gene sequence: CDR1 SGHVS, CDR2 FQNEAQ. The CDR3 runs 13 residues.

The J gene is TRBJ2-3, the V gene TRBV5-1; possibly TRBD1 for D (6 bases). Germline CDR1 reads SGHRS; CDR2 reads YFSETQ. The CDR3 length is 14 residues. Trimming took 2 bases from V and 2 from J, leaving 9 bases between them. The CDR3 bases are TGCGCCAGCAGCTTTGGGACAAACACAGATACGCAGTATTTT. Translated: CASSFGTNTDTQYF.

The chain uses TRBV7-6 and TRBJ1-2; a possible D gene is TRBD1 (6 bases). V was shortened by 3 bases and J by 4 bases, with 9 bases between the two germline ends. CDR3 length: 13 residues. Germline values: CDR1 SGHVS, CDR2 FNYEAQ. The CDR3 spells CASSFGGGYGYTF. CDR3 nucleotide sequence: TGTGCCAGCAGCTTTGGGGGCGGCTATGGCTACACCTTC.

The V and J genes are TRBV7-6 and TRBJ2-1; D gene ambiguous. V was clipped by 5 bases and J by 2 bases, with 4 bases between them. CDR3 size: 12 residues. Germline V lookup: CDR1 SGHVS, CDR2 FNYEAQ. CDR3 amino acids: CASSQTYNEQFF. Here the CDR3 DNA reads TGTGCCAGCAGCCAAACCTACAATGAGCAGTTCTTC.

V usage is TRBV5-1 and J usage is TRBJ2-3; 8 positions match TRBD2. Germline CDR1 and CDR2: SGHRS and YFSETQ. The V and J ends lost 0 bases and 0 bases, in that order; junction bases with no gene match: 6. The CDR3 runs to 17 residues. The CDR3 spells CASSLVASGPSTDTQYF. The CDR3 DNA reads TGCGCCAGCAGCTTGGTCGCTAGCGGGCCTAGCACAGATACGCAGTATTTT. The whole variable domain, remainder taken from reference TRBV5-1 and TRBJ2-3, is KAGVTQTPRYLIKTRGQQVTLSCSPISGHRSVSWYQQTPGQGLQFLFEYFSETQRNKGNFPGRFSGRQFSNSRSEMNVSTLELGDSALYLCASSLVASGPSTDTQYFGPGTRLTVL.

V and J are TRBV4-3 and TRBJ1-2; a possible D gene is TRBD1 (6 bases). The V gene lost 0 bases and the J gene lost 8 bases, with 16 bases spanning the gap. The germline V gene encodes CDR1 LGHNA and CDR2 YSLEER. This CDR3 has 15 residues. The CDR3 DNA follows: TGCGCCAGCAGCCAAGAGGGGAGGGGGAAGTACGGCTACACCTTC. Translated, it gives CASSQEGRGKYGYTF.

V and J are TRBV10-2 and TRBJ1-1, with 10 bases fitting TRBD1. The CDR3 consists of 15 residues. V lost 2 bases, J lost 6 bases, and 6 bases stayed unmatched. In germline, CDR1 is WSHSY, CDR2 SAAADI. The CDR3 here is CASSEPTGGLPEAFF. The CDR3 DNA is TGCGCCAGCAGTGAGCCGACAGGGGGCCTCCCTGAAGCTTTCTTT.

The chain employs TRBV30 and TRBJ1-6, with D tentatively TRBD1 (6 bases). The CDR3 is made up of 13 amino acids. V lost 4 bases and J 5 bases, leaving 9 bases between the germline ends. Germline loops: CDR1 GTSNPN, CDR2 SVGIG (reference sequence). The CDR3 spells CAWTGVDNSPLHF. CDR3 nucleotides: TGTGCCTGGACAGGGGTGGATAATTCACCCCTCCACTTT.

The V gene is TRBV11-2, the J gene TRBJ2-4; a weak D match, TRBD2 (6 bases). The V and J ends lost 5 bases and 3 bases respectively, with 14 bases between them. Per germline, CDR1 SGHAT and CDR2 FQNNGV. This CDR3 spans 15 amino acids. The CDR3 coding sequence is TGTGCCAGCAGCCTCGCCGGGACTGGCAAAAACATTCAGTACTTC. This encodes CASSLAGTGKNIQYF.

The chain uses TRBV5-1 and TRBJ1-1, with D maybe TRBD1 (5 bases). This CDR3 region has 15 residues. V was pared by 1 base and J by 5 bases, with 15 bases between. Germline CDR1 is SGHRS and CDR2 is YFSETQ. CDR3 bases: TGCGCCAGCAGCTTGTTAGAAGGGGCAGGAACTGAAGCTTTCTTT. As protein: CASSLLEGAGTEAFF.

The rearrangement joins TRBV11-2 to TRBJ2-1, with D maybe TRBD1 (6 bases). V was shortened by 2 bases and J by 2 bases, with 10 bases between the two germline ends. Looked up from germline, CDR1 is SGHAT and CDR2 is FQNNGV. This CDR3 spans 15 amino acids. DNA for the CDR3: TGTGCCAGCAGCTTAAGGACAGATCCCTACAATGAGCAGTTCTTC. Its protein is CASSLRTDPYNEQFF.